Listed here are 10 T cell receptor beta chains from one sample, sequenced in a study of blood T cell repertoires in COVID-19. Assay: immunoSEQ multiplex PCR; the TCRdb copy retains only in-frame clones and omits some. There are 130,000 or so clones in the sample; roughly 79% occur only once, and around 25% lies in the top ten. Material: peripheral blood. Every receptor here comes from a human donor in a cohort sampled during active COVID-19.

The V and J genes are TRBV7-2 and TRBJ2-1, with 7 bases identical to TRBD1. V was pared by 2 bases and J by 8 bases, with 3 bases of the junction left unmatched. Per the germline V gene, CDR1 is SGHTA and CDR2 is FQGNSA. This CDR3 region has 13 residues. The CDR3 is CASSLQGGDEQFF. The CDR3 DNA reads TGTGCCAGCAGCTTACAAGGGGGCGATGAGCAGTTCTTC. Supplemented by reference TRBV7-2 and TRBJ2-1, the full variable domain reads GAGVSQSPSNKVTEKGKDVELRCDPISGHTALYWYRQSLGQGLEFLIYFQGNSAPDKSGLPSDRFSAERTGGSVSTLTIQRTQQEDSAVYLCASSLQGGDEQFFGPGTRLTVL.

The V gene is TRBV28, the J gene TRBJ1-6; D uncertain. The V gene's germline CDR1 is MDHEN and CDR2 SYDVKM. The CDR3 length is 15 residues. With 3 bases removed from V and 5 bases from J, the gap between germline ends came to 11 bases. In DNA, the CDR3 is TGTGCCAGCAGTTTGAACAGCCTCAATAATTCACCCCTCCACTTT. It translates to CASSLNSLNNSPLHF.

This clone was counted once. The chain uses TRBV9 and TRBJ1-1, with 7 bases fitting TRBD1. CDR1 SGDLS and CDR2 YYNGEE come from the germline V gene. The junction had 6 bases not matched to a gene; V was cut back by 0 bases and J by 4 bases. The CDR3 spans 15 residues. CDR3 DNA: TGTGCCAGCAGCGTAGGGACAGGTGGATCCACTGAAGCTTTCTTT. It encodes CASSVGTGGSTEAFF.

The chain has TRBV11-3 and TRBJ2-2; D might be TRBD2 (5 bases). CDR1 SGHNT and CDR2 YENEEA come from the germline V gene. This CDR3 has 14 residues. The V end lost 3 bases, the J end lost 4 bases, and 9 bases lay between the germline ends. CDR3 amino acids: CASSLDGGTGELFF. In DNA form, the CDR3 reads TGTGCCAGCAGCTTGGACGGAGGCACCGGGGAGCTGTTTTTT.

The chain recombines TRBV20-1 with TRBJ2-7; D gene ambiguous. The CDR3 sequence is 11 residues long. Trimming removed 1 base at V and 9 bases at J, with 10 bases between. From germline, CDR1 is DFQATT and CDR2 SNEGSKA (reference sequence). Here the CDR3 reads CSARGLSSQYF. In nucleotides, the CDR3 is TGCAGTGCTAGAGGGCTCTCCTCGCAGTACTTC.

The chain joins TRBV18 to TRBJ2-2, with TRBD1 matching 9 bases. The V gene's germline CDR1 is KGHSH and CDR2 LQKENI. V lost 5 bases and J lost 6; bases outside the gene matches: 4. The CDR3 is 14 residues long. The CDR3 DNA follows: TGTGCCAGCTCAGGGACAGGGTTCGCCGGGGAGCTGTTTTTT. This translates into CASSGTGFAGELFF. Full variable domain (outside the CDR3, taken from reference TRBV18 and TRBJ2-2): NAGVMQNPRHLVRRRGQEARLRCSPMKGHSHVYWYRQLPEEGLKFMVYLQKENIIDESGMPKERFSAEFPKEGPSILRIQQVVRGDSAAYFCASSGTGFAGELFFGEGSRLTVL.

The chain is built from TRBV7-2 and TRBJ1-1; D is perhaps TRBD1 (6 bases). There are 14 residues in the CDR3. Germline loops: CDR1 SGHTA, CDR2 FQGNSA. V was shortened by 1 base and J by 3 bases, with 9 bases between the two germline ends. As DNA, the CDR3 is TGTGCCAGCAGCTTAGGGACAGCGTACACTGAAGCTTTCTTT. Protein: CASSLGTAYTEAFF.

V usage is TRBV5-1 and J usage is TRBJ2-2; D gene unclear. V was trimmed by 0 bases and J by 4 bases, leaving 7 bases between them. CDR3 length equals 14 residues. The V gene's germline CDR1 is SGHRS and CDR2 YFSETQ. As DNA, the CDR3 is TGCGCCAGCAGCTTGGCACAGACCACCGGGGAGCTGTTTTTT. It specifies CASSLAQTTGELFF.

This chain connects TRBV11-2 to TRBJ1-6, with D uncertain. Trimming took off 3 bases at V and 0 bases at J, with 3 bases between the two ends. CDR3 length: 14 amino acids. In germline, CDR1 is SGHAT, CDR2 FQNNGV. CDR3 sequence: CASSLSSYNSPLHF. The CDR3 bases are TGTGCCAGCAGCTTGAGCTCCTATAATTCACCCCTCCACTTT.

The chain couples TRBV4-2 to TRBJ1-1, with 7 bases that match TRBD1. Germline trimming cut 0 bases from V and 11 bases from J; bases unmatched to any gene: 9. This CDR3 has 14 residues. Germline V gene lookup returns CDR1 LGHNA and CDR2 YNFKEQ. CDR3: CASSQERFSQGAFF. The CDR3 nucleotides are TGTGCCAGCAGCCAAGAAAGGTTTTCACAGGGGGCTTTCTTT.